This T cell receptor (beta chain) was identified during a study of patients and donors after allogeneic stem cell transplantation. The CDR3 is 19 amino acids. The germline gives CDR1 SGHRS, CDR2 YFSETQ. Trimming left V 0 bases short and J 6 bases short, with 25 bases between. This clonotype has just a few counts. TCRdb reprocessed the RT-PCR reads via MiXCR and lists one record per CDR3 protein. The repertoire holds about 410,000 distinct CDR3 sequences, with 16% as singletons. The receptor was derived from a human donor who was either an allogeneic HSCT recipient or a stem cell or donor lymphocyte infusion donor (not recorded which). It is not recorded whose cells these are; they may come from a transplant donor. Sequencing input: blood, either unsorted or a sorted T cell fraction (not recorded which). V gene TRBV5-1 combines with J gene TRBJ1-3; D gene uncertain. The CDR3 region has the DNA TGCGCCAGCAGCTTGGCTCTCCGTGGATTAGGCACTCGAGCAAACACCATATATTTT. Translation gives CASSLALRGLGTRANTIYF.